The 22 T cell receptor beta chains in this list originate from one sample, sequenced in a study of breast tumors, draining lymph nodes, adjacent tissues. TCRdb reprocessed the multiplex PCR reads with MiXCR, giving one entry per CDR3 protein. The data hold 20,000 to 25,000 distinct CDR3 sequences, with approximately 49% observed a single time. Input material: breast tumor tissue. Every receptor here comes from a female donor with breast cancer. Some clones in this sample may be carry-over from other donors' samples.

This clonotype was picked up many times. The J gene is TRBJ1-2, the V gene TRBV19, with 10 bases identical to TRBD1. Germline lookup yields CDR1 LNHDA and CDR2 SQIVND (reference sequence). This CDR3 is 14 amino acids long. V lost 3 bases to trimming and J lost 8 bases; unmatched junction nucleotides: 6. The CDR3 bases are TGTGCCAGTAGTATCCGGGACAGGGGTCCAGGCTACACCTTC. Translated, it gives CASSIRDRGPGYTF.

This chain connects TRBV7-8 to TRBJ2-5, with D uncertain. Between the trimmed V and J ends, which lost 2 bases and 5 bases, there was a span of 9 bases. Germline V gives CDR1 SGHVS, CDR2 FQNEAQ. The CDR3 spans 13 residues. For the CDR3, the DNA is TGTGCCAGCAGCTTACTTGGTTCGGAGACCCAGTACTTC. Translation: CASSLLGSETQYF.

A note on this clonotype: Mismatch with germline at one junction end may stem from a read error. This chain joins TRBV7-2 and TRBJ1-5, with 8 bases identical to TRBD1. The CDR3 is 15 residues long. The germline gives CDR1 SGHTA, CDR2 FQGNSA. CDR3 DNA: TGTGCCAGCAGCTTAGGGACAGGGTATGATCAGTCCCAGCATTTT. As protein: CASSLGTGYDQSQHF.

This clonotype was recorded many times. The CDR3 here is CASSQVSGSSEQYF. The CDR3 DNA follows: TGTGCCAGCAGCCAAGTGAGCGGGAGTAGCGAGCAGTACTTC. This chain joins TRBV3-1 and TRBJ2-7, with TRBD2 matching over 8 bases. From germline, CDR1 is LGHDT and CDR2 YNNKEL (reference sequence). This CDR3 contains 14 residues. V was pared by 1 base and J by 6 bases, with 5 bases of the junction left unmatched.

On this clonotype itself: Sequence at one end of the junction differs from germline and may be a read error. The rearrangement joins TRBV7-2 to TRBJ2-7; tentatively, D is TRBD2 (6 bases). The CDR3 has 15 residues. In germline, CDR1 is SGHTA, CDR2 FQGNSA. CDR3 loop: CTSSLGAAGFYEQHF. In DNA form, the CDR3 reads TGTACCAGCAGCTTAGGAGCAGCGGGCTTCTACGAGCAGCACTTC.

The gene calls are TRBV10-3 and TRBJ2-7; TRBD2 is a possible D gene (5 bases). Trimming took 2 bases from V and 2 from J, leaving 10 bases between them. CDR3 length: 14 residues. CDR1 and CDR2 from the germline V gene are ENHRY and SYGVKD. CDR3 region: CAISERTDPYEQYF. CDR3 nucleotides: TGTGCCATCAGTGAGCGGACTGACCCCTACGAGCAGTACTTC.

Turning to this clonotype: A much bigger clone sits one base away, suggesting this may be a read error. The DNA is left out, because the CDR3 cannot be placed on it with certainty; the CDR3 is given as TCRdb lists it. The V gene is TRBV9, the J gene TRBJ1-2; TRBD1 is the table's D call and was not checked against the DNA. The germline V gene has CDR1 SGDLS and CDR2 YYNGEE. The length of the CDR3 is 15 amino acids, counting both ends. CDR3 residues: CAGSVGSGAPYGSTF.

V gene TRBV25-1 combines with J gene TRBJ2-2, with D possibly matching TRBD1 (6 bases). The V and J ends lost 3 bases and 0 bases respectively, with 17 bases between them. CDR1 is MGHDK, CDR2 SYGVNS, per germline. The CDR3 sequence is 18 residues long. CDR3 in amino acids: CASSDRPQGCANTGELFF. CDR3 bases: TGTGCCAGCAGTGACCGACCACAGGGCTGTGCGAACACCGGGGAGCTGTTTTTT. The complete variable domain, with remaining parts taken from reference TRBV25-1 and TRBJ2-2, reads EADIYQTPRYLVIGTGKKITLECSQTMGHDKMYWYQQDPGMELHLIHYSYGVNSTEKGDLSSESTVSRIRTEHFPLTLESARPSHTSQYLCASSDRPQGCANTGELFFGEGSRLTVL.

On this clonotype: This CDR3 fails to terminate in the conserved phenylalanine or tryptophan, so it likely reflects a read error. The limits of the CDR3 on the DNA are not certain, so only TCRdb's listed CDR3 is given. The CDR3 is CATSDLTGRT. This chain uses TRBV24-1 with TRBJ1-3; whether TRBD1, the table's D call, matches the DNA was not checked. From germline, CDR1 is KGHDR and CDR2 SFDVKD. The CDR3 extends over 10 residues, inclusive of both ends.

In the case of this clonotype: The missing conserved phenylalanine or tryptophan at the end of this CDR3 makes a read error likely. The V call is TRBV5-1, the J call TRBJ2-1, with 7 bases fitting TRBD2. The CDR3 extends over 16 amino acids. The germline gives CDR1 SGHRS, CDR2 YFSETQ. CDR3 loop: CASSFNAGEGYDEQFL. In DNA, the CDR3 is TGCGCCAGCAGCTTCAACGCGGGAGAGGGCTACGATGAGCAGTTCCTC.

In its sample, this clonotype was seen many times. This chain connects TRBV11-2 to TRBJ2-5, with D possibly matching TRBD1 (6 bases). CDR1 and CDR2 from the germline V gene are SGHAT and FQNNGV. The CDR3 runs to 14 residues. Deletions cut 5 bases from V and 7 bases from J, with 17 bases between. The CDR3 reads CASSGHRDQRTQYF. The CDR3 bases are TGTGCCAGCAGCGGCCACAGGGATCAGAGGACCCAGTACTTC.

This clonotype was recorded at least ten times. This chain uses TRBV20-1 with TRBJ2-1; no reliable D call. The CDR3 length is 15 residues. V was trimmed by 0 bases and J by 5 bases, leaving 14 bases between them. CDR1 is DFQATT, CDR2 SNEGSKA, per germline (reference sequence). The CDR3 DNA is TGCAGTGCTAGAGAAGCTCGCCAGGTCCACAATGAGCAGTTCTTC. This gives the protein CSAREARQVHNEQFF.

Within the sample, this clonotype is medium-sized. V and J are TRBV15 and TRBJ2-6; 7 positions agree with TRBD2. The V and J ends lost 6 bases and 2 bases, in that order; junction bases with no gene match: 13. This CDR3 spans 18 amino acids. Germline lookup yields CDR1 LNHNV and CDR2 YYDKDF (reference sequence). The CDR3 here is CATSNAGRAGTGANVLTF. The DNA of the CDR3 is TGTGCCACCAGTAACGCTGGGAGGGCCGGTACTGGGGCCAACGTCCTGACTTTC. The whole variable domain, remainder taken from reference TRBV15 and TRBJ2-6, is DAMVIQNPRYQVTQFGKPVTLSCSQTLNHNVMYWYQQKSSQAPKLLFHYYDKDFNNEADTPDNFQSRRPNTSFCFLDIRSPGLGDTAMYLCATSNAGRAGTGANVLTFGAGSRLTVL.

Many counts were recorded for this clonotype. This chain links TRBV5-6 with TRBJ1-4; tentatively, D is TRBD1 (6 bases). The germline V gene has CDR1 SGHDT and CDR2 YYEEEE. V dropped 4 bases and J dropped 8 bases, with 12 bases sitting between them. CDR3 length: 13 residues. CDR3 in DNA: TGTGCCAGCAGCCTGGCCCAGGGGGAAAAACTGTTTTTT. Its protein is CASSLAQGEKLFF.

In this sample, this clonotype turned up many times. V usage is TRBV27 and J usage is TRBJ2-3, with a tentative D call TRBD1 (6 bases). V lost 3 bases and J 2 bases, leaving 21 bases between the germline ends. From germline, CDR1 is MNHEY and CDR2 SMNVEV (reference sequence). CDR3 length: 18 residues. CDR3 protein: CASSFTYRASLYTDTQYF. CDR3 bases: TGTGCCAGCAGTTTTACTTACAGGGCTTCACTATACACAGATACGCAGTATTTT.

Remarks on this clonotype: The DNA is omitted, as the CDR3 cannot be located on it reliably, and the CDR3 follows TCRdb's listing. This chain joins TRBV10-2 and TRBJ2-2; the table names TRBD2, a call not compared with the DNA. CDR1 and CDR2 from the germline V gene are WSHSY and SAAADI. The CDR3 totals 23 residues, both ends included. The CDR3 sequence is CASNRGQEDSPLHFGVGTGELFF.

This clonotype showed up many times. The CDR3 bases are TGTGCCTGGAGTCCCCTCACAGGGAATTCACCCCTCCACTTT. This gives the protein CAWSPLTGNSPLHF. The chain combines TRBV30 with TRBJ1-6; TRBD1 might be the D (6 bases). Germline lookup yields CDR1 GTSNPN and CDR2 SVGIG (reference sequence). The CDR3 runs to 14 residues. Trimming removed 2 bases at V and 7 bases at J, with 12 bases between.

V and J are TRBV11-2 and TRBJ2-3; 9 nucleotides match TRBD2. Per the germline V gene, CDR1 is SGHAT and CDR2 is FQNNGV. V lost 2 bases and J lost 1; bases outside the gene matches: 4. This CDR3 spans 16 amino acids. The CDR3 reads CASSLRVAGGTDTQYF. In nucleotides, the CDR3 is TGTGCCAGCAGCTTAAGGGTAGCGGGGGGCACAGATACGCAGTATTTT.

This clonotype was seen at least ten times. The rearrangement uses TRBV24-1 and TRBJ2-4; TRBD1 matches at 8 bases. Germline CDR1 reads KGHDR; CDR2 reads SFDVKD. With 4 bases clipped from V and 4 bases from J, the junction kept 8 bases outside the gene matches. This CDR3 contains 16 residues. The CDR3 here is CATSDRGQRGKNIQYF. CDR3 DNA: TGTGCCACCAGTGACAGGGGGCAGAGGGGAAAAAACATTCAGTACTTC.

The rearrangement uses TRBV9 and TRBJ1-2, with D perhaps matching TRBD1 (5 bases). The germline V and J ends were trimmed by 2 bases and 4 bases, with 15 bases remaining between them. This CDR3 has 15 amino acids. The germline gives CDR1 SGDLS, CDR2 YYNGEE. CDR3 in amino acids: CASSVAHGACYGYTF. The CDR3 DNA follows: TGTGCCAGCAGCGTCGCCCATGGGGCGTGCTATGGCTACACCTTC.

This clonotype has only one observation. The CDR3 DNA reads as TGCAGCGTTGAGTCCCCTACCAAAGCCTACAATGAGCAGTTCTTC. Protein sequence: CSVESPTKAYNEQFF. This chain joins TRBV29-1 and TRBJ2-1; no firm D call. CDR3 length equals 15 residues. V was pared by 3 bases and J by 2 bases, with 14 bases between. Germline CDR1 reads SQVTM; CDR2 reads ANQGSEA.

This clonotype was seen ten or more times. The chain recombines TRBV7-3 with TRBJ1-2; D possibly corresponds to TRBD1 (6 bases). V was trimmed by 5 bases and J by 7 bases, leaving 17 bases between them. CDR3 size: 14 residues. Germline CDR1 is SGHTA and CDR2 is FQGTGA. CDR3 loop: CASSRSGGQGGYTF. The CDR3 DNA reads as TGTGCCAGCAGCCGCTCCGGGGGGCAAGGTGGCTACACCTTC.